The 13 T cell receptor beta chains below all came from one sample that was sequenced in a study of T cell clones after liver transplantation. TCRdb's copy holds only in-frame clones and misses some; the assay was immunoSEQ multiplex PCR. The sample consists of under 90,000 clones, about four fifths of them appearing once. The specimen comprised CD4+ T cells from blood, sampled before liver transplant. The receptors were sampled from a human donor who received a liver transplant.

This chain joins TRBV6-1 and TRBJ2-3; 7 bases are shared with TRBD1. Germline CDR1 is MNHNS and CDR2 is SASEGT. This CDR3 contains 15 residues. V gave up 8 bases and J gave up 0 bases; unmatched junction bases: 8. The CDR3 protein is CASGNTGASTDTQYF. The DNA for the CDR3 is TGTGCCAGCGGTAATACAGGGGCCAGCACAGATACGCAGTATTTT.

This clone was found once. This sequence joins TRBV11-2 and TRBJ1-1, with D possibly being TRBD1 (5 bases). From germline, CDR1 is SGHAT and CDR2 FQNNGV. The V end was cut by 5 bases, the J end by 3 bases, with 19 bases between. The CDR3 runs to 16 residues. Written as DNA, the CDR3 is TGTGCCAGCAGCCCCCGACCGGGACTTACATACACTGAAGCTTTCTTT. Translation: CASSPRPGLTYTEAFF.

The J gene is TRBJ2-2, the V gene TRBV28; no clear D gene. V was shortened by 4 bases and J by 1 base, with 4 bases between the two germline ends. The CDR3 contains 13 residues. Germline CDR1 MDHEN, CDR2 SYDVKM. The CDR3 bases are TGTGCCAGCAGTTCCTTGAACACCGGGGAGCTGTTTTTT. This translates into CASSSLNTGELFF.

V usage is TRBV7-2 and J usage is TRBJ2-1; 8 bases align to TRBD2. Germline V gene sequence: CDR1 SGHTA, CDR2 FQGNSA. Trimming cost V 1 base and J 10 bases; bases outside gene matches: 3. The CDR3 covers 13 residues. The CDR3 spells CASSLVLAVEQFF. CDR3 DNA sequence: TGTGCCAGCAGCTTAGTACTAGCGGTAGAGCAGTTCTTC.

This chain uses TRBV27 with TRBJ1-1; D is possibly TRBD1 (6 bases). The length of the CDR3 is 15 residues. V was pared by 5 bases and J by 3 bases, with 16 bases between. Germline V gene sequence: CDR1 MNHEY, CDR2 SMNVEV (reference sequence). CDR3 nucleotides: TGTGCCAGCAGTCCAGGGAGGGGGTGGGACACTGAAGCTTTCTTT. Protein: CASSPGRGWDTEAFF.

The sample holds a few counts of this clone. V and J are TRBV15 and TRBJ1-5; maybe TRBD1 (6 bases). Trimming took 1 base from V and 4 from J, leaving 8 bases between them. This CDR3 is built from 14 residues. Per the germline V gene, CDR1 is LNHNV and CDR2 is YYDKDF (reference sequence). CDR3: CATSRVRGNQPQHF. CDR3 sequence (DNA): TGTGCCACCAGCAGAGTGAGGGGGAATCAGCCCCAGCATTTT.

The chain joins TRBV10-3 to TRBJ2-5, with 7 bases fitting TRBD2. This CDR3 is 12 amino acids long. V was clipped by 11 bases and J by 5 bases; unmatched bases: 8. Germline CDR1 is ENHRY and CDR2 is SYGVKD. The DNA for the CDR3 is TGTGCCTCAAGCGGGGTGGTGGAGACCCAGTACTTC. It codes for CASSGVVETQYF.

The V and J genes are TRBV19 and TRBJ2-1; 8 nucleotides match TRBD2. Germline V gene lookup returns CDR1 LNHDA and CDR2 SQIVND (reference sequence). The CDR3 runs 17 residues. J gave up 7 bases and V 6 bases, and 17 bases lay outside the gene matches. The CDR3 coding sequence is TGTGCCAGTAGCGAACTTGTGGGAGCGGGAGTAGCGAATGAGCAGTTCTTC. Amino acid sequence: CASSELVGAGVANEQFF.

V and J are TRBV28 and TRBJ2-1; 9 bases fit TRBD2. After removal of 8 bases from V and 16 bases from J, the junction contained 18 bases not matched to a gene. CDR3 size: 14 residues. Germline CDR1 reads MDHEN; CDR2 reads SYDVKM. CDR3 amino acids: CASAAAGMGLAGFF. As DNA, the CDR3 is TGTGCCAGCGCGGCAGCAGGGATGGGGCTAGCGGGATTCTTC.

This clone occurred once. CDR3 DNA: TGCGCCAGCAGCTTTGACAGGGGGCTCAATGAAAAACTGTTTTTT. As protein: CASSFDRGLNEKLFF. The V and J genes are TRBV5-1 and TRBJ1-4; 10 bases match TRBD1. Germline trimming cut 2 bases from V and 5 bases from J; bases unmatched to any gene: 3. Germline CDR1 reads SGHRS; CDR2 reads YFSETQ. The CDR3 consists of 15 residues.

This clone appeared a single time. The chain has TRBV18 and TRBJ2-6; D uncertain. The CDR3 consists of 15 residues. CDR1 and CDR2 from the germline V gene are KGHSH and LQKENI. Trimming removed 2 bases from V and 5 bases from J, with 10 bases in between. This CDR3 is CASSPGPARANVLTF. The CDR3 coding sequence is TGTGCCAGCTCACCAGGCCCGGCCAGGGCCAACGTCCTGACTTTC. Filled out from reference TRBV18 and TRBJ2-6, the complete variable domain reads NAGVMQNPRHLVRRRGQEARLRCSPMKGHSHVYWYRQLPEEGLKFMVYLQKENIIDESGMPKERFSAEFPKEGPSILRIQQVVRGDSAAYFCASSPGPARANVLTFGAGSRLTVL.

This clone has just a few counts. The CDR3 DNA reads TGTGCCAGCAGCGGAGTAGCCCAAGAGACCCAGTACTTC. Translating gives CASSGVAQETQYF. This sequence joins TRBV7-9 and TRBJ2-5, with D unclear. Germline CDR1 reads SEHNR; CDR2 reads FQNEAQ (reference sequence). CDR3 length: 13 amino acids. Trimming shortened V by 5 bases and J by 1 base, and 8 bases separated the two germline ends.

The gene calls are TRBV30 and TRBJ1-2; D not resolved. Deletions cut 2 bases from V and 8 bases from J, with 15 bases between. Germline CDR1 reads GTSNPN; CDR2 reads SVGIG (reference sequence). The CDR3 consists of 13 residues. The CDR3: CAWSPAGFLGYTF. As DNA, the CDR3 is TGTGCCTGGAGTCCAGCGGGCTTTTTGGGCTACACCTTC.